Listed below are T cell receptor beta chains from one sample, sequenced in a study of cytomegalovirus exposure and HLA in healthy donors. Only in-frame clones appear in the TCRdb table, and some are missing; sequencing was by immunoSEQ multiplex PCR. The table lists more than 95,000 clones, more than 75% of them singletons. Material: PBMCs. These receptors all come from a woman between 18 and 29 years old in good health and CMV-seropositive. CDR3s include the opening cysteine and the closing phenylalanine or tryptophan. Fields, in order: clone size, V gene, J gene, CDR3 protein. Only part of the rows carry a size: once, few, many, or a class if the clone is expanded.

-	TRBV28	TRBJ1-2	CASSSAWGGRDGYTF
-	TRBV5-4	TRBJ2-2	CASSLAGANTGELFF
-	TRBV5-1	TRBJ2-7	CASSLAVGEGHYEQYF
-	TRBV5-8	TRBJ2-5	CASSPPPLQETQYF
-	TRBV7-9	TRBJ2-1	CTSSLVGNEQFF
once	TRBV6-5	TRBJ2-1	CASSRDVSGEQFF
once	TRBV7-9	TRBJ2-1	CASSLAHRDNEQFF
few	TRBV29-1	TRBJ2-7	CSVSTGTGGLEQYF
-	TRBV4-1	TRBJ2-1	CASSQGLAGVTFF
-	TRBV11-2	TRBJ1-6	CASSLTPRTSSQYNSPLHF
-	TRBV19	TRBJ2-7	CASSIDQRGSPYEQYF
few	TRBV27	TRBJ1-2	CASGAGGSNYGYTF
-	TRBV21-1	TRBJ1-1	CASSKLLKSTLNRNTEAFF